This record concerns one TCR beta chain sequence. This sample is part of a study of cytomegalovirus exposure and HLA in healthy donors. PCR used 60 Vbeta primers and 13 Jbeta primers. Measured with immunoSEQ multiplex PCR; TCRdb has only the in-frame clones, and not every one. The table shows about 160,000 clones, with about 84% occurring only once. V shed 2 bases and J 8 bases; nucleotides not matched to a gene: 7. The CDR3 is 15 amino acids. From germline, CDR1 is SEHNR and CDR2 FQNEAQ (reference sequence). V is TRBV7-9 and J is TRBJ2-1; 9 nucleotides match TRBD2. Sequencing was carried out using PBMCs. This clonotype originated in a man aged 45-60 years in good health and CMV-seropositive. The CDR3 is CASSLRRGGLDEQFF. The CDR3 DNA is TGTGCCAGCAGCTTACGGCGGGGGGGCCTTGATGAGCAGTTCTTC.